Presented here are 28 T cell receptor beta chains from one specimen sequenced in a study of Ad26.COV2.S vaccination and SARS-CoV-2 variants. Method: immunoSEQ multiplex PCR; TCRdb's copy keeps in-frame clones and lacks some. The repertoire holds about 480,000 clones, with around nine tenths as singletons. Treatment of the sample: around 19 received Ad26.COV2.S at low or high dose, single or two shots; about 5 received placebo; per-sample allocation not given. At day 63 after the first vaccine or placebo injection, samples were drawn. The sample in question was peripheral blood, obtained in a trial of Ad26.COV2.S vaccine versus placebo. These receptors all stem from a person between 18 and 60 years old who received the Ad26.COV2.S COVID-19 vaccine or a placebo.

The rearrangement links TRBV6-5 to TRBJ1-5; the match to TRBD1 covers 8 bases. V lost 5 bases, J lost 7 bases, and 7 bases stayed unmatched. Germline values: CDR1 MNHEY, CDR2 SVGAGI. The CDR3 spans 14 residues. The CDR3 bases are TGTGCCAGCAGTCTAGGACAGGGCGGGCAGCCCCAGCATTTT. As protein: CASSLGQGGQPQHF.

The chain couples TRBV7-2 to TRBJ2-1; a possible D gene is TRBD2 (6 bases). V shed 5 bases and J shed 3 bases, with 14 bases lying between them. CDR3 length equals 15 residues. CDR1 and CDR2 from the germline V gene are SGHTA and FQGNSA. The CDR3: CASSRDSMYYNEQFF. Written as DNA, the CDR3 is TGTGCCAGCAGCCGGGACTCCATGTACTACAATGAGCAGTTCTTC.

This chain joins TRBV4-3 and TRBJ1-2; unclear D gene. The V gene lost 1 base and the J gene lost 8 bases, with 14 bases spanning the gap. Germline V gene data show CDR1 as LGHNA and CDR2 as YSLEER. The CDR3 loop spans 14 amino acids. This CDR3 is CASSQGPRRSGYTF. The CDR3 DNA reads TGCGCCAGCAGCCAAGGACCGCGGAGATCGGGCTACACCTTC.

The chain is built from TRBV28 and TRBJ1-2, with D unresolved. CDR3 length: 15 amino acids. CDR1 and CDR2 (germline): MDHEN, SYDVKM. The V end was cut by 5 bases, the J end by 0 bases, with 13 bases between. The CDR3 nucleotides read TGTGCCAGCAGTCCCACGGGCGGACCTAACTATGGCTACACCTTC. Amino acid sequence: CASSPTGGPNYGYTF.

The chain recombines TRBV18 with TRBJ2-7; no clear D. V lost 3 bases and J 1 base, leaving 4 bases between the germline ends. The CDR3 totals 12 residues. CDR1 is KGHSH, CDR2 LQKENI, per germline. The CDR3 reads CASSPESYEQYF. The DNA for the CDR3 is TGTGCCAGCTCACCGGAGTCCTACGAGCAGTACTTC.

The chain recombines TRBV28 with TRBJ2-1; 7 bases align to TRBD1. Germline CDR1 MDHEN, CDR2 SYDVKM. The CDR3 has 14 residues. Losses at the gene ends were 6 bases for V and 4 bases for J; bases not matched to a gene: 6. CDR3 in amino acids: CASRQGVRYNEQFF. As DNA, the CDR3 is TGTGCCAGCAGGCAGGGGGTGAGATACAATGAGCAGTTCTTC.

This clone was seen just once. V is TRBV28 and J is TRBJ2-3, with 12 bases identical to TRBD2. This CDR3 region has 19 residues. Trimming removed 6 bases from V and 0 bases from J; junction bases left unmatched: 13. Germline lookup yields CDR1 MDHEN and CDR2 SYDVKM. In nucleotides, the CDR3 is TGTGCCAGCAGCTGGCCGACTAGCGGGAGAGAAGGAAGCACAGATACGCAGTATTTT. Residues: CASSWPTSGREGSTDTQYF.

This clone was seen just once. In DNA, the CDR3 is TGTGCCCTCGGGGCTAGCGGGAGGGCCGGGAGCACCGGGGAGCTGTTTTTT. This translates into CALGASGRAGSTGELFF. The chain carries TRBV28 and TRBJ2-2; TRBD2 agrees at 12 bases. Germline V lookup: CDR1 MDHEN, CDR2 SYDVKM. The V and J ends lost 11 bases and 4 bases, in that order; junction bases with no gene match: 14. CDR3 size: 17 residues.

This chain uses TRBV5-6 with TRBJ2-3, with 7 bases fitting TRBD2. Germline V gene data show CDR1 as SGHDT and CDR2 as YYEEEE. J was trimmed by 5 bases and V by 5 bases; bases with no gene match: 11. The CDR3 is made up of 15 amino acids. CDR3 nucleotide sequence: TGTGCCAGCAGTACTAAACGAGCGGGAATAGATACGCAGTATTTT. Amino acids: CASSTKRAGIDTQYF.

The chain is built from TRBV29-1 and TRBJ2-3; 9 bases are a match to TRBD1. V lost 4 bases, J lost 4 bases, and 6 bases stayed unmatched. Germline assignment: CDR1 SQVTM and CDR2 ANQGSEA. The CDR3 covers 14 residues. The CDR3 nucleotides are TGCAGCGTTGCCAGGACAGGGGACGCAGATACGCAGTATTTT. Translating gives CSVARTGDADTQYF.

The V and J genes are TRBV28 and TRBJ1-1, with D perhaps TRBD1 (5 bases). There are 15 residues in the CDR3. Trimming removed 6 bases from V and 1 base from J, with 15 bases in between. The V gene's germline CDR1 is MDHEN and CDR2 SYDVKM. This CDR3 is CASSKGAVGNTEAFF. CDR3 nucleotide sequence: TGTGCCAGCAGCAAAGGGGCGGTCGGGAACACTGAAGCTTTCTTT.

This clone was seen only once. The chain couples TRBV6-6 to TRBJ1-5; D is unresolved. CDR1 and CDR2 from the germline V gene are MNHNY and SVGAGI (reference sequence). This CDR3 contains 13 residues. The V and J ends lost 6 bases and 3 bases respectively, with 9 bases between them. CDR3 in amino acids: CASSPRDNQPQHF. In nucleotides, the CDR3 is TGTGCCAGCAGCCCCAGAGACAATCAGCCCCAGCATTTT.

The CDR3 protein is CASSQEAQGSSGNTIYF. CDR3 nucleotides: TGTGCCAGCAGCCAAGAAGCCCAGGGATCCTCCGGAAACACCATATATTTT. The chain is built from TRBV4-2 and TRBJ1-3; D is possibly TRBD1 (5 bases). The germline CDR1 and CDR2 sequences are LGHNA and YNFKEQ. Trimming removed 0 bases from V and 4 bases from J, with 16 bases in between. The CDR3 loop spans 17 amino acids.

CDR3 residues: CASSTPTGSSYEQYF. In nucleotides, the CDR3 is TGTGCCAGTAGTACACCGACGGGGAGCTCCTACGAGCAGTACTTC. The chain carries TRBV19 and TRBJ2-7; D is perhaps TRBD2 (5 bases). Germline CDR1 is LNHDA and CDR2 is SQIVND (reference sequence). Deletions cut 4 bases from V and 0 bases from J, with 13 bases between. This CDR3 is 15 amino acids long.

The chain carries TRBV19 and TRBJ2-1; TRBD1 or TRBD2 may be the D gene (5 bases each). CDR1 is LNHDA, CDR2 SQIVND, per germline (reference sequence). This CDR3 has 16 residues. V shed 6 bases and J shed 2 bases, with 17 bases lying between them. The DNA of the CDR3 is TGTGCCAGTAGAAATACCGAGGGGCGTACCTACAATGAGCAGTTCTTC. Translation gives CASRNTEGRTYNEQFF.

This clone occurred once. The genes are TRBV6-5 and TRBJ2-7; 7 bases are shared with TRBD2. V lost 8 bases, J lost 1 base, and 11 bases stayed unmatched. The CDR3 length is 15 residues. The germline gives CDR1 MNHEY, CDR2 SVGAGI. CDR3 coding DNA: TGTGCCAGCGCCTCGGAGGCGGGAGCGTCCTACGAGCAGTACTTC. It encodes CASASEAGASYEQYF.

The chain couples TRBV21-1 to TRBJ1-6. TRBV21-1 is classified as a pseudogene. This CDR3 has 13 amino acids. As DNA, the CDR3 is TGTGCCAGCCAGGGAGGAACGCGTTCACCCCTCCACTTT. Amino acids: CASQGGTRSPLHF.

The V call is TRBV27, the J call TRBJ2-5; TRBD2 matches 11 bases. The CDR3 extends over 13 amino acids. Germline V gene lookup returns CDR1 MNHEY and CDR2 SMNVEV (reference sequence). V shed 8 bases and J 13 bases; nucleotides not matched to a gene: 12. The CDR3 region has the DNA TGTGCCAGCGCAAGGGGTACTAGCGGGAGACCGTACTTC. Encoded protein: CASARGTSGRPYF.

As concerns this clone: This CDR3 is also generated by other DNA sequences in the sample. The chain uses TRBV5-5 and TRBJ1-3; D possibly corresponds to TRBD1 (6 bases). Germline CDR1 is SGHKS and CDR2 is YYEKEE (reference sequence). Between the trimmed V and J ends, which lost 2 bases and 0 bases, there was a span of 9 bases. The CDR3 consists of 15 residues. The CDR3 protein is CASSLQGSSGNTIYF. The CDR3 coding sequence is TGTGCCAGCAGCTTACAGGGATCCTCTGGAAACACCATATATTTT.

J is TRBJ2-1 and V is TRBV28; 9 positions agree with TRBD2. With V trimmed by 6 bases and J by 2 bases, 5 bases remained unmatched. Germline V CDR1 and CDR2: MDHEN, SYDVKM. The CDR3 runs 15 residues. The CDR3 region is CASSRLADTYNEQFF. The CDR3, as DNA: TGTGCCAGCAGCCGACTAGCGGACACCTACAATGAGCAGTTCTTC.

The chain carries TRBV18 and TRBJ1-5; D ambiguous. The V and J ends lost 3 bases and 0 bases respectively, with 9 bases between them. This CDR3 comprises 15 residues. Germline V gene lookup returns CDR1 KGHSH and CDR2 LQKENI. The CDR3 sequence: CASSPDMGSNQPQHF. The CDR3 DNA sequence: TGTGCCAGCTCACCCGATATGGGTAGCAATCAGCCCCAGCATTTT.

The rearrangement joins TRBV6-5 to TRBJ2-7, with 10 bases aligning to TRBD2. Germline V CDR1 and CDR2: MNHEY, SVGAGI. There are 13 residues in the CDR3. V was clipped by 8 bases and J by 4 bases; unmatched bases: 5. The CDR3 sequence is CASSASGSYEQYF. The CDR3 DNA is TGTGCCAGCTCGGCTAGCGGGAGTTACGAGCAGTACTTC.

A note on this clone: Other DNA sequences in the same sample also yield this CDR3. The chain is built from TRBV5-8 and TRBJ1-2; no reliable D call. Germline V gene data show CDR1 as SGHTS and CDR2 as YDEGEE. V shed 3 bases and J shed 1 base, with 7 bases lying between them. The CDR3 contains 13 residues. CDR3: CASSWTDNYGYTF. The CDR3 bases are TGTGCCAGCAGCTGGACCGATAACTATGGCTACACCTTC. Full variable domain (rest looked up from reference TRBV5-8 and TRBJ1-2): EAGVTQSPTHLIKTRGQQATLRCSPISGHTSVYWYQQALGLGLQFLLWYDEGEERNRGNFPPRFSGRQFPNYSSELNVNALELEDSALYLCASSWTDNYGYTFGSGTRLTVV.

This chain connects TRBV27 to TRBJ2-1; a weak D match, TRBD2 (6 bases). V gave up 6 bases and J gave up 9 bases, with 15 bases separating them. Germline V gene lookup returns CDR1 MNHEY and CDR2 SMNVEV (reference sequence). This CDR3 is 13 amino acids long. Here the CDR3 DNA reads TGTGCCAGCAGCCCCGGTTGGGAGGCTGAGCAGTTCTTC. Encoded protein: CASSPGWEAEQFF.

The J gene is TRBJ2-7, the V gene TRBV27; the D gene is possibly TRBD2 (5 bases). Trimming removed 3 bases from V and 2 bases from J, with 8 bases in between. Looked up from germline, CDR1 is MNHEY and CDR2 is SMNVEV (reference sequence). The CDR3 totals 13 residues. CDR3: CASSFSRAYEQYF. The CDR3, as DNA: TGTGCCAGCAGTTTTTCGAGGGCCTACGAGCAGTACTTC.

The J gene is TRBJ1-2, the V gene TRBV4-3; maybe TRBD1 (6 bases). Germline values: CDR1 LGHNA, CDR2 YSLEER. V was trimmed by 3 bases and J by 8 bases, leaving 19 bases between them. CDR3 size: 15 residues. This chain's CDR3 is CASSHEGVQGLGYTF. The CDR3 nucleotides are TGCGCCAGCAGCCATGAGGGGGTACAGGGTTTGGGCTACACCTTC.

The genes are TRBV19 and TRBJ2-1; perhaps TRBD1 as D (5 bases). The CDR3 has 17 residues. V gave up 4 bases and J gave up 1 base, with 17 bases separating them. In germline, CDR1 is LNHDA, CDR2 SQIVND (reference sequence). CDR3 amino acids: CASSREDSRLSYNEQFF. The CDR3 coding sequence is TGTGCCAGTAGTAGAGAAGACAGCCGATTATCCTACAATGAGCAGTTCTTC. The full variable domain, with the rest looked up from reference TRBV19 and TRBJ2-1, is DGGITQSPKYLFRKEGQNVTLSCEQNLNHDAMYWYRQDPGQGLRLIYYSQIVNDFQKGDIAEGYSVSREKKESFPLTVTSAQKNPTAFYLCASSREDSRLSYNEQFFGPGTRLTVL.

The gene calls are TRBV7-9 and TRBJ2-7; 12 bases match TRBD1. Germline V gene sequence: CDR1 SEHNR, CDR2 FQNEAQ (reference sequence). V was clipped by 3 bases and J by 7 bases; unmatched bases: 10. The CDR3 consists of 16 residues. The CDR3 is CASSLTPGQGAGEQYF. CDR3 DNA: TGTGCCAGCAGCTTGACACCGGGACAGGGGGCAGGGGAGCAGTACTTC.